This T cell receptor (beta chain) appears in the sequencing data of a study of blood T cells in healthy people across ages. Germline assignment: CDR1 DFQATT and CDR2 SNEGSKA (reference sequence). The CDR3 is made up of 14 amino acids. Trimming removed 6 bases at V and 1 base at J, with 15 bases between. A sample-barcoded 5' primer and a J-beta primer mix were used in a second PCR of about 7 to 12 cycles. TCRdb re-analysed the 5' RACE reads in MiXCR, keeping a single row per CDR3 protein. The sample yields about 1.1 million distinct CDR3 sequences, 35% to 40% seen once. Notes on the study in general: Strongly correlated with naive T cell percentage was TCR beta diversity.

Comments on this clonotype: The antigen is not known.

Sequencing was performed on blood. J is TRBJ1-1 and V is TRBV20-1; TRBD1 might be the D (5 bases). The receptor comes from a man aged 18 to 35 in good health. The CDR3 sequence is CSAPPMTANTEAFF. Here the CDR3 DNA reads TGCAGTGCCCCTCCTATGACAGCGAACACTGAAGCTTTCTTT.